Listed below are T cell receptor beta chains from one sample, sequenced in a study of shared T cell receptors in the human thymus. Measured with immunoSEQ multiplex PCR; TCRdb has only the in-frame clones, and not every one. The sample has 650,000 to 950,000 clones; approximately 85% are singletons. These data are also associated with another study on human thymus T cells.

Sequencing used thymocytes. Receptor source: a girl under three years old with a congenital heart defect. Both conserved end residues are part of each CDR3. Fields, in order: J gene, D gene, clone size, V gene, CDR3 DNA, CDR3 protein. A D gene is named only where the DNA matches it firmly. Size values are once, few and many counts, or a class for expanded clones, and some rows have none.

J gene: TRBJ2-3
D gene: NA
clone size: NA
V gene: TRBV12-5
CDR3 DNA: TGTGCTAGTGGTTTAGCCACGGGGAGTCTCGCAGATACGCAGTATTTT
CDR3 protein: CASGLATGSLADTQYF

J gene: TRBJ1-1
D gene: NA
clone size: NA
V gene: TRBV7-9
CDR3 DNA: TGTGCCAGCAGCTTAGCTCTTACAGGGAACACTGAAGCTTTCTTT
CDR3 protein: CASSLALTGNTEAFF

J gene: TRBJ2-5
D gene: NA
clone size: NA
V gene: TRBV29-1
CDR3 DNA: TGCAGCGTTGAAAGGCCCAGCGCTCCAGAGACCCAGTACTTC
CDR3 protein: CSVERPSAPETQYF

J gene: TRBJ1-1
D gene: TRBD1
clone size: NA
V gene: TRBV27
CDR3 DNA: TGTGCCAGCAGTGGGACCGACAGGGAAGCGAACACTGAAGCTTTCTTT
CDR3 protein: CASSGTDREANTEAFF

J gene: TRBJ1-2
D gene: NA
clone size: NA
V gene: TRBV27
CDR3 DNA: TGTGCCAGCACCTCTAGCGGTTATGGCTACACCTTC
CDR3 protein: CASTSSGYGYTF

J gene: TRBJ2-7
D gene: TRBD1
clone size: NA
V gene: TRBV15
CDR3 DNA: TGTGCCACCAGGGTTTCGGCAGGGGGCAATCAACGCTACGAGCAGTACTTC
CDR3 protein: CATRVSAGGNQRYEQYF

J gene: TRBJ1-2
D gene: NA
clone size: NA
V gene: TRBV13
CDR3 DNA: TGTGCCAGCAGCTTAGGTCCCCTAGGGGACTATGGCTACACCTTC
CDR3 protein: CASSLGPLGDYGYTF

J gene: TRBJ1-1
D gene: NA
clone size: NA
V gene: TRBV2
CDR3 DNA: TGTGCCAGCATCTATGGTCTCGGGGGGTTGAACACTGAAGCTTTCTTT
CDR3 protein: CASIYGLGGLNTEAFF

J gene: TRBJ1-2
D gene: NA
clone size: NA
V gene: TRBV5-6
CDR3 DNA: TGTGCCAGCAGCTTGTCCGGGGAATCGGGTACCTTC
CDR3 protein: CASSLSGESGTF

J gene: TRBJ1-2
D gene: NA
clone size: NA
V gene: TRBV5-1
CDR3 DNA: TGCGCCAGCAGCTCGCCAGGGGTCGGTGGCTACACCTTC
CDR3 protein: CASSSPGVGGYTF

J gene: TRBJ2-7
D gene: TRBD1
clone size: NA
V gene: TRBV5-5
CDR3 DNA: TGTGCCAGCAGCGAGAATCCGACAGGGGGCTACGAGCAGTACTTC
CDR3 protein: CASSENPTGGYEQYF

J gene: TRBJ2-1
D gene: NA
clone size: NA
V gene: TRBV7-8
CDR3 DNA: TGTGCCAGCAGCTTCGTAGTTGATCGCTCCCTTTCCTACAATGAGCAGTTCTTC
CDR3 protein: CASSFVVDRSLSYNEQFF

J gene: TRBJ2-3
D gene: TRBD2
clone size: NA
V gene: TRBV7-6
CDR3 DNA: TGTGCCAGCAGCTCTAAGACTAGCGGGGATACAGATACGCAGTATTTT
CDR3 protein: CASSSKTSGDTDTQYF

J gene: TRBJ1-2
D gene: NA
clone size: NA
V gene: TRBV7-2
CDR3 DNA: TGTGCCAGCAGCCCGATCCGGGGGGCACTAGACTATGGCTACACCTTC
CDR3 protein: CASSPIRGALDYGYTF

J gene: TRBJ1-6
D gene: TRBD1
clone size: NA
V gene: TRBV6-5
CDR3 DNA: TGTGCCAGCAGTTACAGGGGGCTTATGAGTTCACCCCTCCACTTT
CDR3 protein: CASSYRGLMSSPLHF

J gene: TRBJ1-2
D gene: NA
clone size: NA
V gene: TRBV6-1
CDR3 DNA: TGTGCCAGCAGCCCGACTAGAGGGACGGGGTATGGCTACACCTTC
CDR3 protein: CASSPTRGTGYGYTF

J gene: TRBJ1-1
D gene: TRBD1
clone size: NA
V gene: TRBV5-6
CDR3 DNA: TGTGCCAGCAGCTGGGACAGGGCATGGAACACTGAAGCTTTCTTT
CDR3 protein: CASSWDRAWNTEAFF

J gene: TRBJ2-7
D gene: NA
clone size: NA
V gene: TRBV4-1
CDR3 DNA: TGCGCCAGCAGCCAAGGTACTCGACACCGTACCTACGAGCAGTACTTC
CDR3 protein: CASSQGTRHRTYEQYF

J gene: TRBJ1-2
D gene: NA
clone size: NA
V gene: TRBV6-5
CDR3 DNA: TGTGCCAGCAGTTACTCGCGGGGCAAGGCCTATGGCTACACCTTC
CDR3 protein: CASSYSRGKAYGYTF

J gene: TRBJ1-1
D gene: TRBD1
clone size: NA
V gene: TRBV7-4
CDR3 DNA: TGTGCCAGCAGCTTATCCCACGACAGGGTATGGACTGAAGCTTTCTTT
CDR3 protein: CASSLSHDRVWTEAFF

J gene: TRBJ2-7
D gene: TRBD2
clone size: NA
V gene: TRBV4-1
CDR3 DNA: TGCGCCAGCAGCCAAGTACATCCGGGGGGACTAGCGGGGGTCCCCTACGAGCAGTACTTC
CDR3 protein: CASSQVHPGGLAGVPYEQYF

J gene: TRBJ1-3
D gene: NA
clone size: NA
V gene: TRBV30
CDR3 DNA: TGTGCCTGGAGGCCCCACAGGAAAAATGGAAACACCATATATTTT
CDR3 protein: CAWRPHRKNGNTIYF

J gene: TRBJ1-1
D gene: NA
clone size: NA
V gene: TRBV9
CDR3 DNA: TGTGCCAGCAGCGGGTCGGGAGGCGAAAACACTGAAGCTTTCTTT
CDR3 protein: CASSGSGGENTEAFF

J gene: TRBJ1-5
D gene: NA
clone size: NA
V gene: TRBV28
CDR3 DNA: TGTGCCAGCAGTTGTTCCCCAATACAGGGATATAGCAATCAGCCCCAGCATTTT
CDR3 protein: CASSCSPIQGYSNQPQHF

J gene: TRBJ1-2
D gene: TRBD1
clone size: few
V gene: TRBV4-1
CDR3 DNA: TGCGCCAGCAGCCAAGTACGGCCGGACAGGGGTGACTATGGCTACACCTTC
CDR3 protein: CASSQVRPDRGDYGYTF

J gene: TRBJ2-5
D gene: NA
clone size: NA
V gene: TRBV7-6
CDR3 DNA: TGTGCCAGCAGCCAAGAGTGCCAAGAGACCCAGTACTTC
CDR3 protein: CASSQECQETQYF

J gene: TRBJ1-2
D gene: NA
clone size: NA
V gene: TRBV19
CDR3 DNA: TGTGCCAGTAGTATCGGGTATGGCTACACCTTC
CDR3 protein: CASSIGYGYTF

J gene: TRBJ1-6
D gene: TRBD1
clone size: NA
V gene: TRBV15
CDR3 DNA: TGTGCCACCTCCAGGGGGTGTGATTCACCCCTCCACTTT
CDR3 protein: CATSRGCDSPLHF

J gene: TRBJ1-1
D gene: NA
clone size: NA
V gene: TRBV9
CDR3 DNA: TGTGCCAGCAGCCCACGGGACATGAGGGAAGAAGAAGGCACTGAAGCTTTCTTT
CDR3 protein: CASSPRDMREEEGTEAFF

J gene: TRBJ2-7
D gene: TRBD1
clone size: NA
V gene: TRBV19
CDR3 DNA: TGTGCCAGTAGGAAAACCCCGGGACAGGGGAAGCACGAGCAGTACTTC
CDR3 protein: CASRKTPGQGKHEQYF

J gene: TRBJ2-3
D gene: TRBD2
clone size: NA
V gene: TRBV27
CDR3 DNA: TGCGCCAGCAGTAACGGGACTAGCGGGAGTAGCACAGATACGCAGTATTTT
CDR3 protein: CASSNGTSGSSTDTQYF

J gene: TRBJ1-3
D gene: NA
clone size: once
V gene: TRBV5-1
CDR3 DNA: TGCGCCAGCAGCTGCTGGGGGGGGTACAACATGAGCTCTGGAAACACCATATATTTT
CDR3 protein: CASSCWGGYNMSSGNTIYF

J gene: TRBJ2-7
D gene: TRBD1
clone size: NA
V gene: TRBV7-2
CDR3 DNA: TGTGCCAGCAGCTTGCAGCCGACAGGGGGTTATTCTTACGAGCAGTACTTC
CDR3 protein: CASSLQPTGGYSYEQYF

J gene: TRBJ2-1
D gene: TRBD2
clone size: once
V gene: TRBV7-3
CDR3 DNA: TGTGCCAGCAGCTTAGCGGGGGGGAGCGGCTACAATGAGCAGTTCTTC
CDR3 protein: CASSLAGGSGYNEQFF

J gene: TRBJ1-1
D gene: NA
clone size: NA
V gene: TRBV5-8
CDR3 DNA: TGTGCCAGCAGCTTGCGCCAGATAAACACTGAAGCTTTCTTT
CDR3 protein: CASSLRQINTEAFF

J gene: TRBJ2-1
D gene: TRBD1
clone size: NA
V gene: TRBV5-8
CDR3 DNA: TGTGCCAGCAGCTTGACCCCCGTCCGGGACAGTCGGAACAATGAGCAGTTCTTC
CDR3 protein: CASSLTPVRDSRNNEQFF

J gene: TRBJ1-1
D gene: TRBD1
clone size: NA
V gene: TRBV5-1
CDR3 DNA: TGCGCCAGCAGCTTAACAGGGGGGGACACTGAAGCTTTCTTT
CDR3 protein: CASSLTGGDTEAFF

J gene: TRBJ2-2
D gene: TRBD2
clone size: NA
V gene: TRBV4-3
CDR3 DNA: TGCGCCAGCAGCCCCCTAGCGGGGGGAAACACCGGGGAGCTGTTTTTT
CDR3 protein: CASSPLAGGNTGELFF

J gene: TRBJ2-3
D gene: NA
clone size: NA
V gene: TRBV7-8
CDR3 DNA: TGTGCCAGCAGCTCTAGGTCCTCAGGGCCAGATACGCAGTATTTT
CDR3 protein: CASSSRSSGPDTQYF

J gene: TRBJ2-1
D gene: NA
clone size: NA
V gene: TRBV6-1
CDR3 DNA: TGTGCCAGCAGTGCCGGCTCCTACAATGAGCAGTTCTTC
CDR3 protein: CASSAGSYNEQFF

J gene: TRBJ1-1
D gene: TRBD1
clone size: NA
V gene: TRBV5-1
CDR3 DNA: TGCGCCAGCAGCTTAGATAATAAGGGGGCGGAAAACACTGAAGCTTTCTTT
CDR3 protein: CASSLDNKGAENTEAFF

J gene: TRBJ1-1
D gene: NA
clone size: NA
V gene: TRBV6-1
CDR3 DNA: TGTGCCAGCAGTGAACGGGCCGGGGGAGTTTGTGCTGAAGCTTTCTTT
CDR3 protein: CASSERAGGVCAEAFF

J gene: TRBJ1-2
D gene: NA
clone size: NA
V gene: TRBV4-3
CDR3 DNA: TGCGCCAGCAGCCAAGAAGAGATAGGGACGGGAGGAGGAGGCTACACCTTC
CDR3 protein: CASSQEEIGTGGGGYTF

J gene: TRBJ2-5
D gene: TRBD2
clone size: NA
V gene: TRBV2
CDR3 DNA: TGTGCCAGCAGTGTCTCCCAAGTGGGCCGGGGGGGGGAGACCCAGTACTTC
CDR3 protein: CASSVSQVGRGGETQYF

J gene: TRBJ2-5
D gene: TRBD1
clone size: NA
V gene: TRBV14
CDR3 DNA: TGTGCCAGCAGCCAAAAGACGGGGACAGGGTGTCTAGAGACCCAGTACTTC
CDR3 protein: CASSQKTGTGCLETQYF

J gene: TRBJ2-7
D gene: TRBD2
clone size: NA
V gene: TRBV5-1
CDR3 DNA: TGCGCCAGCAGCTTCCGGGCGGGGGGCTCCTACGAGCAGTACTTC
CDR3 protein: CASSFRAGGSYEQYF

J gene: TRBJ1-1
D gene: NA
clone size: NA
V gene: TRBV6-6
CDR3 DNA: TGTGCCAGCAGTTACATCGGGAAGGGTACTGAAGCTTTCTTT
CDR3 protein: CASSYIGKGTEAFF

J gene: TRBJ1-6
D gene: NA
clone size: NA
V gene: TRBV6-1
CDR3 DNA: TGTGCCAGCACCCAACCCGACAGACATTCACCCCTCCACTTT
CDR3 protein: CASTQPDRHSPLHF

J gene: TRBJ2-5
D gene: TRBD2
clone size: NA
V gene: TRBV5-4
CDR3 DNA: TGTGCCAGCAGCTTGAGTTTTGGGACTAGCGGGGAATCTTGCCAAGAGACCCAGTACTTC
CDR3 protein: CASSLSFGTSGESCQETQYF

J gene: TRBJ1-2
D gene: TRBD1
clone size: NA
V gene: TRBV28
CDR3 DNA: TGTGCCAGCAGTCTTCGCCGGGACAGGGGCCAATACTATGGCTACACCTTC
CDR3 protein: CASSLRRDRGQYYGYTF

J gene: TRBJ2-2
D gene: NA
clone size: few
V gene: TRBV12-5
CDR3 DNA: TGTGCTAGTGGTCTCTCGGACAGAGCCGGGGAGCTGTTTTTT
CDR3 protein: CASGLSDRAGELFF